The next 31 T cell receptor beta chains were all read from a single sample in a study of T cell responses to AZD1222 COVID-19 vaccine. TCRdb keeps only in-frame clones here, not all; method: immunoSEQ multiplex PCR. The top ten hold approximately 2.2% of the sample, which has under 130,000 clones, 90% to 95% seen once. The sequenced sample was peripheral blood, obtained on day 0 of AZD1222 vaccination. The receptors derive from an adult in good health.

The chain links TRBV19 to TRBJ1-1; 7 positions agree with TRBD1. Germline V CDR1 and CDR2: LNHDA, SQIVND (reference sequence). CDR3 length: 14 residues. V dropped 3 bases and J dropped 5; count of bases not matched to a gene: 6. CDR3 DNA sequence: TGTGCCAGTAGTATTAGGGCCAGGGGGACTGAAGCTTTCTTT. Translating gives CASSIRARGTEAFF.

This sequence joins TRBV19 and TRBJ1-4; 7 bases agree with TRBD1. The V gene end was trimmed by 5 bases and the J gene end by 7 bases; junction bases not matched to a gene: 10. CDR1 and CDR2 (germline): LNHDA, SQIVND (reference sequence). This CDR3 is 15 amino acids long. The CDR3 spells CASSSSRGPFEKLFF. DNA for the CDR3: TGTGCCAGTAGTTCCTCTAGGGGGCCGTTTGAAAAACTGTTTTTT.

The chain employs TRBV5-4 and TRBJ1-2; weak D call: TRBD1 (6 bases). The CDR3 totals 13 residues. CDR1 SGHNT and CDR2 YYREEE come from the germline V gene (reference sequence). The germline V and J ends were trimmed by 4 bases and 4 bases, with 11 bases remaining between them. The CDR3 reads CASSPDRIYGYTF. The CDR3 DNA sequence: TGTGCCAGCAGCCCGGACAGAATCTATGGCTACACCTTC. The full variable domain, rest sourced from reference TRBV5-4 and TRBJ1-2, is ETGVTQSPTHLIKTRGQQVTLRCSSQSGHNTVSWYQQALGQGPQFIFQYYREEENGRGNFPPRFSGLQFPNYSSELNVNALELDDSALYLCASSPDRIYGYTFGSGTRLTVV.

This rearrangement joins TRBV10-1 to TRBJ1-3, with 7 bases matching TRBD1. Germline assignment: CDR1 WNHNN and CDR2 SYGVQD (reference sequence). The V gene end was trimmed by 3 bases and the J gene end by 7 bases; junction bases not matched to a gene: 15. This CDR3 region has 17 residues. CDR3 region: CASSEHIGTASWNTIYF. The CDR3, as DNA: TGCGCCAGCAGTGAACATATCGGGACAGCCTCCTGGAACACCATATATTTT.

The V call is TRBV6-6, the J call TRBJ1-1; D call uncertain. Germline V gene data show CDR1 as MNHNY and CDR2 as SVGAGI (reference sequence). The V end lost 3 bases, the J end lost 3 bases, and 2 bases lay between the germline ends. This CDR3 is built from 11 residues. The CDR3 DNA is TGTGCCAGCAGTTATCACACTGAAGCTTTCTTT. It specifies CASSYHTEAFF.

This chain joins TRBV6-5 and TRBJ2-2; D unclear. The CDR3 is 14 residues long. With 6 bases removed from V and 0 bases from J, the gap between germline ends came to 8 bases. CDR1 and CDR2 (germline): MNHEY, SVGAGI. The CDR3 region has the DNA TGTGCCAGCAGGGATAAGGCGAACACCGGGGAGCTGTTTTTT. Protein: CASRDKANTGELFF.

The CDR3 here is CAISAGTGLDGKNIQYF. The CDR3 DNA sequence: TGTGCCATCAGTGCCGGGACAGGCCTTGATGGCAAAAACATTCAGTACTTC. This sequence joins TRBV10-3 and TRBJ2-4, with 8 bases identical to TRBD1. This CDR3 region has 17 residues. V gave up 4 bases and J gave up 3 bases; unmatched junction bases: 11. Germline V gives CDR1 ENHRY, CDR2 SYGVKD.

The V and J genes are TRBV11-2 and TRBJ2-1; the D gene is possibly TRBD2 (6 bases). CDR3 length: 15 residues. The germline V and J ends were trimmed by 4 bases and 7 bases, with 17 bases remaining between them. Germline CDR1 and CDR2: SGHAT and FQNNGV. The CDR3 loop reads CASSSQGSGLNEQFF. DNA of the CDR3: TGTGCCAGCAGCTCCCAAGGGTCGGGACTGAATGAGCAGTTCTTC.

The rearrangement uses TRBV19 and TRBJ1-5; 8 bases are a match to TRBD1. The CDR3 consists of 16 residues. Germline V CDR1 and CDR2: LNHDA, SQIVND (reference sequence). V gave up 2 bases and J gave up 4 bases; unmatched junction bases: 7. The CDR3 region is CASSIFGYRGNQPQHF. The CDR3 bases are TGTGCCAGTAGTATATTTGGGTACAGGGGGAATCAGCCCCAGCATTTT. The full variable domain, in which reference TRBV19 and TRBJ1-5 provide the parts outside the CDR3, is DGGITQSPKYLFRKEGQNVTLSCEQNLNHDAMYWYRQDPGQGLRLIYYSQIVNDFQKGDIAEGYSVSREKKESFPLTVTSAQKNPTAFYLCASSIFGYRGNQPQHFGDGTRLSIL.

The chain has TRBV3-1 (or the pseudogene TRBV3-2) and TRBJ2-1; D is undetermined. In germline, CDR1 is LGHDT, CDR2 YNNKEL (reference sequence). This CDR3 is 15 amino acids long. V was clipped by 4 bases and J by 8 bases, with 18 bases between them. The CDR3 region is CASSPRASWADEQFF. CDR3 DNA: TGTGCCAGCAGCCCACGAGCATCATGGGCGGATGAGCAGTTCTTC.

The rearrangement joins TRBV19 to TRBJ2-6, with D tentatively TRBD1 (7 bases). The V gene's germline CDR1 is LNHDA and CDR2 SQIVND (reference sequence). This CDR3 contains 17 residues. V lost 5 bases and J 0 bases, leaving 14 bases between the germline ends. CDR3 amino acids: CASSRRGDSSGANVLTF. In DNA form, the CDR3 reads TGTGCCAGTAGTCGTCGCGGGGACAGCTCTGGGGCCAACGTCCTGACTTTC.

The chain employs TRBV5-5 and TRBJ1-5; D remains ambiguous. Trimming removed 0 bases from V and 6 bases from J, with 10 bases in between. The CDR3 is 14 residues long. Germline CDR1 and CDR2: SGHKS and YYEKEE (reference sequence). The CDR3 here is CASSLDVQGQPQHF. The DNA of the CDR3 is TGTGCCAGCAGCTTGGACGTGCAAGGTCAGCCCCAGCATTTT.

The chain uses TRBV14 and TRBJ2-5; 13 bases match TRBD2. With 1 base clipped from V and 7 bases from J, the junction kept 0 bases outside the gene matches. Germline-derived CDR1 and CDR2 are SGHDN and FVKESK. This CDR3 has 14 amino acids. The DNA of the CDR3 is TGTGCCAGCAGCCAAGGACTAGCGGGAGGGACCCAGTACTTC. The encoded protein is CASSQGLAGGTQYF.

The V call is TRBV5-5, the J call TRBJ2-7, with TRBD1 identical over 7 bases. This CDR3 is built from 15 residues. After removal of 5 bases from V and 0 bases from J, the junction contained 8 bases not matched to a gene. CDR1 SGHKS and CDR2 YYEKEE come from the germline V gene (reference sequence). The CDR3 DNA reads TGTGCCAGCAGTTCCCGGGACAGAGCCTCCTACGAGCAGTACTTC. Translation: CASSSRDRASYEQYF.

J is TRBJ2-1 and V is TRBV2; 9 nucleotides line up with TRBD2. The CDR3 contains 15 residues. From germline, CDR1 is SNHLY and CDR2 FYNNEI. V shed 10 bases, J shed 7 bases, and the junction held 14 bases outside the gene matches. The CDR3 region has the DNA TGTGCCACCAAGGGTGGCGGGGGGGCCTTGAATGAGCAGTTCTTC. As protein: CATKGGGGALNEQFF.

The V gene is TRBV16, the J gene TRBJ1-2; D remains unclear. The CDR3 consists of 15 residues. Germline V gene lookup returns CDR1 KGHSY and CDR2 FQNENV. Between the trimmed V and J ends, which lost 0 bases and 4 bases, there was a span of 12 bases. The CDR3 DNA reads as TGTGCCAGCAGCCAATCAGTCGCTGGGAGCTATGGCTACACCTTC. It codes for CASSQSVAGSYGYTF.

Notes on this clone: Distinct nucleotide sequences in the sample also encode this CDR3. This chain uses TRBV5-1 with TRBJ1-1; no definite D call. The CDR3 loop spans 13 amino acids. The ends were cut back, 0 bases at V and 1 base at J, with 4 bases in the middle. Germline-derived CDR1 and CDR2 are SGHRS and YFSETQ. CDR3: CASSLGRNTEAFF. The CDR3, as DNA: TGCGCCAGCAGCTTGGGGCGGAACACTGAAGCTTTCTTT.

The gene calls are TRBV19 and TRBJ1-1; TRBD1 matches 9 bases. CDR1 and CDR2 (germline): LNHDA, SQIVND (reference sequence). The J segment lost 5 bases and the V segment lost 4 bases, leaving 11 bases of the junction unmatched. This CDR3 contains 16 residues. The CDR3 DNA follows: TGTGCCAGTAGTAGCGAAAGACAGGGGGAAGGTACTGAAGCTTTCTTT. This gives the protein CASSSERQGEGTEAFF.

This chain joins TRBV19 and TRBJ1-2; D is uncertain. CDR3 length: 12 residues. From germline, CDR1 is LNHDA and CDR2 SQIVND (reference sequence). Between the trimmed V and J ends, which lost 3 bases and 5 bases, there was a span of 7 bases. The CDR3 protein is CASSIVGYGYTF. The CDR3 bases are TGTGCCAGTAGTATTGTGGGGTATGGCTACACCTTC.

A note on this clone: Other DNA sequences within the sample encode an identical CDR3. The chain combines TRBV28 with TRBJ1-1; D is undetermined. Germline CDR1 reads MDHEN; CDR2 reads SYDVKM. The CDR3 is 11 residues long. V was shortened by 4 bases and J by 8 bases, with 8 bases between the two germline ends. CDR3 nucleotides: TGTGCCAGCAGTTCAGCCTCCGAAGCTTTCTTT. It yields the protein CASSSASEAFF.

The count of this clone is one. One end of the junction fails to match germline, which may point to a read error. The chain links TRBV5-8 to TRBJ2-7; D perhaps matches TRBD2 (5 bases). Per germline, CDR1 SGHTS and CDR2 YDEGEE. This CDR3 has 14 amino acids. This CDR3 reads CASSLYTGSSEQYF. The CDR3 DNA reads TGTGCCAGCAGCTTGTACACGGGGTCCTCCGAGCAGTACTTC. Based on the CDR3 plus reference TRBV5-8 and TRBJ2-7, the full variable domain is EAGVTQSPTHLIKTRGQQATLRCSPISGHTSVYWYQQALGLGLQFLLWYDEGEERNRGNFPPRFSGRQFPNYSSELNVNALELEDSALYLCASSLYTGSSEQYFGPGTRLTVT.

This chain uses TRBV6-6 with TRBJ2-5; 9 positions agree with TRBD2. CDR3 length equals 14 residues. Germline-derived CDR1 and CDR2 are MNHNY and SVGAGI (reference sequence). V trimming: 8 bases; J trimming: 7 bases; junction bases outside the gene matches: 11. The CDR3 here is CASGTLAGTGTQYF. The CDR3 DNA sequence: TGTGCCAGCGGGACCCTAGCGGGGACGGGGACCCAGTACTTC.

The gene calls are TRBV5-1 and TRBJ2-7; TRBD2 agrees at 9 bases. Germline-derived CDR1 and CDR2 are SGHRS and YFSETQ. This CDR3 spans 16 amino acids. The J segment lost 3 bases and the V segment lost 4 bases, leaving 11 bases of the junction unmatched. CDR3 bases: TGCGCCAGCAGCGCCCGGAGGGGAGCGGGAGGCTACGAGCAGTACTTC. Encoded protein: CASSARRGAGGYEQYF.

The V and J genes are TRBV28 and TRBJ1-1, with D maybe TRBD1 (5 bases). The CDR3 runs to 15 residues. Trimming removed 5 bases at V and 3 bases at J, with 16 bases between. CDR1 is MDHEN, CDR2 SYDVKM, per germline. Here the CDR3 reads CASSQPVGADTEAFF. For the CDR3, the DNA is TGTGCCAGCAGTCAACCAGTTGGGGCGGACACTGAAGCTTTCTTT.

The chain is built from TRBV3-1 (or the pseudogene TRBV3-2) and TRBJ1-1; no clear D. Trimming pared 0 bases from V and 3 bases from J, leaving 8 bases between. The CDR3 totals 14 residues. Germline V lookup: CDR1 LGHDT, CDR2 YNNKEL (reference sequence). CDR3 residues: CASSQDTKYTEAFF. DNA for the CDR3: TGTGCCAGCAGCCAAGATACGAAGTACACTGAAGCTTTCTTT.

This chain connects TRBV7-8 to TRBJ1-2, with TRBD1 matching over 7 bases. The CDR3 totals 14 residues. Germline V gene sequence: CDR1 SGHVS, CDR2 FQNEAQ. Trimming took 4 bases from V and 4 from J; bases not matched to a gene: 6. CDR3 region: CASSSSGTAYGYTF. CDR3 nucleotides: TGTGCCAGCAGCTCCTCGGGGACAGCCTATGGCTACACCTTC.

The genes are TRBV19 and TRBJ1-1; 8 positions agree with TRBD1. The CDR3 spans 14 residues. J lost 3 bases, V lost 4 bases, and 4 bases had no gene match. The germline gives CDR1 LNHDA, CDR2 SQIVND (reference sequence). The CDR3: CASSRQGSDTEAFF. CDR3 nucleotides: TGTGCCAGTAGTAGACAGGGGTCGGACACTGAAGCTTTCTTT. Looking up the rest from reference TRBV19 and TRBJ1-1 gives the full variable domain: DGGITQSPKYLFRKEGQNVTLSCEQNLNHDAMYWYRQDPGQGLRLIYYSQIVNDFQKGDIAEGYSVSREKKESFPLTVTSAQKNPTAFYLCASSRQGSDTEAFFGQGTRLTVV.

This rearrangement joins TRBV10-3 to TRBJ1-4; no clear D. The V end lost 6 bases, the J end lost 8 bases, and 13 bases lay between the germline ends. This CDR3 has 13 amino acids. Germline CDR1 ENHRY, CDR2 SYGVKD. The CDR3 DNA follows: TGTGCCATCAGGGGTACCGAATCGGAAAAACTGTTTTTT. Translated, it gives CAIRGTESEKLFF.

This sequence joins TRBV28 and TRBJ2-2; TRBD1 or TRBD2 may be the D gene (5 bases each). CDR1 is MDHEN, CDR2 SYDVKM, per germline. The CDR3 loop spans 15 amino acids. Trimming pared 6 bases from V and 4 bases from J, leaving 15 bases between. CDR3 DNA: TGTGCCAGCAGGACCGGTGGGGGATTCACCGGGGAGCTGTTTTTT. As protein: CASRTGGGFTGELFF.

This CDR3 is CASSADLGNQPQHF. In nucleotides, the CDR3 is TGTGCCAGCAGCGCGGACCTAGGGAATCAGCCCCAGCATTTT. The chain couples TRBV7-9 to TRBJ1-5; no clear D gene. V lost 5 bases, J lost 4 bases, and 12 bases lay in between. Per germline, CDR1 SEHNR and CDR2 FQNEAQ (reference sequence). The CDR3 consists of 14 residues.

The chain recombines TRBV18 with TRBJ1-1; D not resolved. The V end was cut by 3 bases, the J end by 7 bases, with 9 bases between. This CDR3 has 12 residues. Germline V gene sequence: CDR1 KGHSH, CDR2 LQKENI. The CDR3 DNA is TGTGCCAGCTCACCTCAGGCCAATGAAGCTTTCTTT. It specifies CASSPQANEAFF.